This TCR beta chain was identified in a study of blood T cell repertoires in COVID-19. Across the whole study: The samples span acute and convalescent COVID-19 from the United States, Italy and Spain. Sample material is recorded as cDNA or gDNA derived from T cells, B-cell-depleted T cells, or PBMCs.

The V end lost 1 base, the J end lost 4 bases, and 11 bases lay between the germline ends. This CDR3 is built from 14 residues. Germline values: CDR1 SGHTS, CDR2 YDEGEE. Authors' analysis steps: The assay estimated nucleated cells by amplifying reference gene primers. Data came from immunoSEQ multiplex PCR; TCRdb stores just in-frame clones and leaves some out. Clonal size and the V and J genes are those of that table, whereas D and trimming came from the DNA. The sample contains about 490,000 clones, 70% to 90% of which appear only once. This clonotype was obtained from a human donor in a cohort sampled during active COVID-19. Sequenced sample: peripheral blood. This chain uses TRBV5-8 with TRBJ1-2; maybe TRBD1 (5 bases). CDR3 in DNA: TGTGCCAGCAGCTTGAGAAGGGGAACCTATGGCTACACCTTC. It yields the protein CASSLRRGTYGYTF.